Presented here are 20 T cell receptor beta chains from one specimen sequenced in a study of T cell repertoires in cytomegalovirus infection. Antigen specificity for these receptors is unknown. TCRdb ran MiXCR on the reads and lists one entry per CDR3 protein. Altogether a few hundred thousand distinct CDR3 sequences are present, roughly 25% being singletons, with the ten largest covering 13%. Sequencing was performed on cultured PBMCs, taken from culture after CMV antigen stimulation. These receptors were collected from a human donor in good health (CMV status not recorded). Some clones in this sample may be carry-over from other donors' samples.

This chain connects TRBV6-2 or TRBV6-3 to TRBJ2-3, with TRBD2 identical over 10 bases. V shed 1 base and J 0 bases; nucleotides not matched to a gene: 22. Germline CDR1 reads MNHEY; CDR2 reads SVGEGT. The CDR3 contains 23 residues. As DNA, the CDR3 is TGTGCCAGCAGTTACTTGGACAGGACTAGCGGTAGTATGGAACCGTCCAGCACAGATACGCAGTATTTT. It translates to CASSYLDRTSGSMEPSSTDTQYF.

Comment on this clonotype: The DNA is left out, because the CDR3 cannot be placed on it with certainty; the CDR3 is given as TCRdb lists it. The chain combines TRBV6-8 with TRBJ2-2. Ends included, the CDR3 has 14 residues. CDR1 MNHGY and CDR2 SAAAGT come from the germline V gene. This CDR3 is CASSTSWGTGELFF.

This clonotype has at least ten counts. The CDR3 bases are TGTGCCAGCAGCCCTGGGCAGTCTGTGGATGAGCAGTTCTTC. This codes for CASSPGQSVDEQFF. The chain employs TRBV6-1 and TRBJ2-1; unclear D gene. The CDR3 runs to 14 residues. With 6 bases removed from V and 8 bases from J, the gap between germline ends came to 17 bases. Germline CDR1 reads MNHNS; CDR2 reads SASEGT.

Only a few counts were recorded for this clonotype. V and J are TRBV7-2 and TRBJ1-4; D possibly corresponds to TRBD1 (6 bases). With 2 bases removed from V and 8 bases from J, the gap between germline ends came to 15 bases. The length of the CDR3 is 15 residues. Germline V gene data show CDR1 as SGHTA and CDR2 as FQGNSA. CDR3 protein: CASSLSSQGREKLFF. The CDR3 nucleotides are TGTGCCAGCAGCTTAAGTTCGCAGGGGAGGGAAAAACTGTTTTTT.

The chain uses TRBV12-3 or TRBV12-4 and TRBJ1-2, with unresolved D. V lost 5 bases and J lost 5, with 12 bases in between. The CDR3 runs to 13 residues. The CDR3 bases are TGTGCCAGCAGTGGGTTTAGGATTTATGGCTACACCTTC. Amino acids: CASSGFRIYGYTF.

This clonotype has at least ten counts. The gene calls are TRBV7-9 and TRBJ1-1, with a possible D match to TRBD1 (5 bases). The germline V and J ends were trimmed by 3 bases and 2 bases, with 10 bases remaining between them. From germline, CDR1 is SEHNR and CDR2 FQNEAQ (reference sequence). This CDR3 is 14 amino acids long. As DNA, the CDR3 is TGTGCCAGCAGCTTGGGGGGGGGTAACACTGAAGCTTTCTTT. Protein sequence: CASSLGGGNTEAFF.

This clonotype was recorded only once. The V and J genes are TRBV2 and TRBJ1-4, with D perhaps matching TRBD1 (5 bases). The CDR3 totals 15 residues. Trimming removed 6 bases at V and 4 bases at J, with 15 bases between. In germline, CDR1 is SNHLY, CDR2 FYNNEI. For the CDR3, the DNA is TGTGCCAGCAGGAGGACGGGGCAGATTAATGAAAAACTGTTTTTT. Protein: CASRRTGQINEKLFF.

This clonotype has a handful of counts. The rearrangement links TRBV24-1 to TRBJ1-5, with TRBD1 identical over 10 bases. The CDR3 is made up of 20 amino acids. Germline trimming cut 3 bases from V and 6 bases from J; bases unmatched to any gene: 19. From germline, CDR1 is KGHDR and CDR2 SFDVKD. CDR3 nucleotide sequence: TGTGCCACCAGTGATAACTCTAACCCGGGACAGGGGAACGTACGTCAGCCCCAGCATTTT. Translation gives CATSDNSNPGQGNVRQPQHF.

The chain carries TRBV12-3 or TRBV12-4 and TRBJ1-4; no clear D. Deletions cut 6 bases from V and 8 bases from J, with 19 bases between. This CDR3 has 15 residues. CDR3 bases: TGTGCCAGCAGATTGGGCGAACCGTTTATGGAAAAACTGTTTTTT. Encoded protein: CASRLGEPFMEKLFF.

This clonotype was picked up one time. The chain has TRBV19 and TRBJ1-5; no clear D gene. Germline V gene lookup returns CDR1 LNHDA and CDR2 SQIVND (reference sequence). Trimming took off 4 bases at V and 0 bases at J, with 10 bases between the two ends. This CDR3 is 15 amino acids long. This chain's CDR3 is CASSSLKYSNQPQHF. CDR3 sequence (DNA): TGTGCCAGTAGTAGTTTGAAGTATAGCAATCAGCCCCAGCATTTT.

This clonotype was detected only a few times. The chain couples TRBV7-2 to TRBJ1-1; D uncertain. Germline V gives CDR1 SGHTA, CDR2 FQGNSA. V lost 5 bases and J 2 bases, leaving 9 bases between the germline ends. The CDR3 sequence is 13 residues long. The CDR3 nucleotides read TGTGCCAGCAGCAGCCGGGGAAACACTGAAGCTTTCTTT. Amino acid sequence: CASSSRGNTEAFF.

V gene TRBV7-8 combines with J gene TRBJ1-6, with 7 bases fitting TRBD1. J lost 8 bases, V lost 5 bases, and 12 bases had no gene match. Germline values: CDR1 SGHVS, CDR2 FQNEAQ. The CDR3 is made up of 16 amino acids. CDR3 protein: CASSIDREGLYSPLHF. The CDR3 bases are TGTGCCAGCAGCATCGACAGGGAGGGGTTGTATTCACCCCTCCACTTT.

This clonotype was seen a single time. The chain is built from TRBV28 and TRBJ1-1; TRBD1 matches at 7 bases. The V gene end was trimmed by 6 bases and the J gene end by 5 bases; junction bases not matched to a gene: 6. CDR3 length: 13 residues. The germline CDR1 and CDR2 sequences are MDHEN and SYDVKM. The CDR3 loop is CASSEQGKTEAFF. The DNA for the CDR3 is TGTGCCAGCAGCGAACAGGGGAAGACTGAAGCTTTCTTT.

The J gene is TRBJ2-1, the V gene TRBV6-5; D possibly corresponds to TRBD2 (6 bases). CDR1 MNHEY and CDR2 SVGAGI come from the germline V gene. The CDR3 spans 12 residues. V was pared by 6 bases and J by 4 bases, with 7 bases between. CDR3 nucleotides: TGTGCCAGCAGAGCGGGTTACAATGAGCAGTTCTTC. Its translation: CASRAGYNEQFF.

To note about this clonotype: A read error may explain this, as a much larger clone is one base away. This chain links TRBV7-2 with TRBJ1-3; 10 bases are shared with TRBD1. This CDR3 region has 15 residues. Germline assignment: CDR1 SGHTA and CDR2 FQGNSA. CDR3 DNA sequence: TGTGCCAACAGCTTAAGGGGACAGGGGACTGCCACCATATATTTT. It is translated as CANSLRGQGTATIYF.

This sequence joins TRBV29-1 and TRBJ2-7, with D perhaps TRBD1 (6 bases). V lost 6 bases and J 3 bases, leaving 15 bases between the germline ends. In germline, CDR1 is SQVTM, CDR2 ANQGSEA. The CDR3 length is 13 residues. The CDR3 here is CSVTQTGFYEQYF. The CDR3 nucleotides are TGCAGCGTGACCCAGACAGGCTTCTACGAGCAGTACTTC.

This sequence joins TRBV20-1 and TRBJ1-1, with 8 bases identical to TRBD1. V shed 4 bases, J shed 3 bases, and the junction held 4 bases outside the gene matches. Per germline, CDR1 DFQATT and CDR2 SNEGSKA (reference sequence). This CDR3 has 13 residues. The CDR3 sequence: CSATDRVDTEAFF. Written as DNA, the CDR3 is TGCAGTGCTACGGACAGGGTGGACACTGAAGCTTTCTTT.

V and J are TRBV28 and TRBJ1-4; the D gene is possibly TRBD1 (5 bases). V lost 7 bases, J lost 1 base, and 7 bases lay in between. Germline assignment: CDR1 MDHEN and CDR2 SYDVKM. CDR3 length: 13 residues. The CDR3 nucleotides read TGTGCCAGCACAGGGATAACTAATGAAAAACTGTTTTTT. Translated, it gives CASTGITNEKLFF.

Here the CDR3 reads CASSASESNQPQHF. DNA of the CDR3: TGTGCCAGCAGCGCCTCGGAGAGCAATCAGCCCCAGCATTTT. The chain joins TRBV7-9 to TRBJ1-5; D not resolved. Trimming stripped 5 bases from V and 1 base from J, with 9 bases between. CDR1 is SEHNR, CDR2 FQNEAQ, per germline (reference sequence). This CDR3 region has 14 residues.

The chain has TRBV11-2 and TRBJ2-5; D is uncertain. V was cut by 4 bases and J by 5 bases, with 29 bases left in between. The CDR3 has 19 residues. Germline V gene sequence: CDR1 SGHAT, CDR2 FQNNGV. The DNA of the CDR3 is TGTGCCAGCAGCTCCGAAACCTTTCCCTCCGGGCCAGCCCCGGAGACCCAGTACTTC. Its protein is CASSSETFPSGPAPETQYF.